The T cell receptor (beta chain) described here comes from a study of vaccination and CD4 T cells after COVID-19. Noted treatment: roughly ten-day PBMC culture with coronavirus spike peptide pools or control peptides (ViraFEST assay). CD4+ T-cell collection from the unexposed donor predated the COVID-19 pandemic (2011-2018). Negative selection isolated the CD4+ T cells once the cells had been cultured for about nine days. The Oncomine TCR Beta short-read assay was applied to DNA of cultured CD4+ T cells. In TCRdb, the PCR reads were re-called with MiXCR into one record per CDR3 protein. The sample yields 2,500 to 3,000 distinct CDR3 sequences, 35% to 50% seen once. With regard to this clonotype: The antigen is unknown.

The CDR3 has 12 amino acids. Germline V CDR1 and CDR2: LNHDA, SQIVND (reference sequence). Trimming removed 7 bases at V and 10 bases at J, with 14 bases between. The source is a human donor in good health. The chain recombines TRBV19 with TRBJ1-5; possible D gene TRBD1, 6 bases. The specimen sequenced was CD4+ T cells from blood, cultured in vitro. The DNA for the CDR3 is TGTGCCAGTACTAAACAGGGAGAACCCCAGCATTTT. The encoded protein is CASTKQGEPQHF. Combining the CDR3 with reference TRBV19 and TRBJ1-5 gives the whole variable domain DGGITQSPKYLFRKEGQNVTLSCEQNLNHDAMYWYRQDPGQGLRLIYYSQIVNDFQKGDIAEGYSVSREKKESFPLTVTSAQKNPTAFYLCASTKQGEPQHFGDGTRLSIL.